This T cell receptor (beta chain) derives from a study of T cell responses to AZD1222 COVID-19 vaccine. Study findings and constraints: Compared with day 0, the breadth and depth of the Spike-specific TCR repertoire rose significantly after two doses of AZD1222. Mapped onto spike, vaccine-associated CD4 TCRs spanned it and were dominant at 160-218 and 743-854.

TCRdb's copy holds only in-frame clones and misses some; the assay was immunoSEQ multiplex PCR. In the table there are about 86,000 clones, roughly 90% of which are singletons. In the case of this clone: Its antigen is not identified.

Trimming took off 8 bases at V and 6 bases at J, with 17 bases between the two ends. The CDR3 runs to 13 residues. This sequence was found in an adult who received the AZD1222 COVID-19 vaccine. This chain links TRBV12-3 or TRBV12-4 with TRBJ2-7; D may be TRBD2 (5 bases). The material was peripheral blood, obtained 28 days after the second AZD1222 dose. DNA for the CDR3: TGTGCCAGCTCCCGATCCCCCCGGGGCGAGCAGTACTTC. The encoded protein is CASSRSPRGEQYF.